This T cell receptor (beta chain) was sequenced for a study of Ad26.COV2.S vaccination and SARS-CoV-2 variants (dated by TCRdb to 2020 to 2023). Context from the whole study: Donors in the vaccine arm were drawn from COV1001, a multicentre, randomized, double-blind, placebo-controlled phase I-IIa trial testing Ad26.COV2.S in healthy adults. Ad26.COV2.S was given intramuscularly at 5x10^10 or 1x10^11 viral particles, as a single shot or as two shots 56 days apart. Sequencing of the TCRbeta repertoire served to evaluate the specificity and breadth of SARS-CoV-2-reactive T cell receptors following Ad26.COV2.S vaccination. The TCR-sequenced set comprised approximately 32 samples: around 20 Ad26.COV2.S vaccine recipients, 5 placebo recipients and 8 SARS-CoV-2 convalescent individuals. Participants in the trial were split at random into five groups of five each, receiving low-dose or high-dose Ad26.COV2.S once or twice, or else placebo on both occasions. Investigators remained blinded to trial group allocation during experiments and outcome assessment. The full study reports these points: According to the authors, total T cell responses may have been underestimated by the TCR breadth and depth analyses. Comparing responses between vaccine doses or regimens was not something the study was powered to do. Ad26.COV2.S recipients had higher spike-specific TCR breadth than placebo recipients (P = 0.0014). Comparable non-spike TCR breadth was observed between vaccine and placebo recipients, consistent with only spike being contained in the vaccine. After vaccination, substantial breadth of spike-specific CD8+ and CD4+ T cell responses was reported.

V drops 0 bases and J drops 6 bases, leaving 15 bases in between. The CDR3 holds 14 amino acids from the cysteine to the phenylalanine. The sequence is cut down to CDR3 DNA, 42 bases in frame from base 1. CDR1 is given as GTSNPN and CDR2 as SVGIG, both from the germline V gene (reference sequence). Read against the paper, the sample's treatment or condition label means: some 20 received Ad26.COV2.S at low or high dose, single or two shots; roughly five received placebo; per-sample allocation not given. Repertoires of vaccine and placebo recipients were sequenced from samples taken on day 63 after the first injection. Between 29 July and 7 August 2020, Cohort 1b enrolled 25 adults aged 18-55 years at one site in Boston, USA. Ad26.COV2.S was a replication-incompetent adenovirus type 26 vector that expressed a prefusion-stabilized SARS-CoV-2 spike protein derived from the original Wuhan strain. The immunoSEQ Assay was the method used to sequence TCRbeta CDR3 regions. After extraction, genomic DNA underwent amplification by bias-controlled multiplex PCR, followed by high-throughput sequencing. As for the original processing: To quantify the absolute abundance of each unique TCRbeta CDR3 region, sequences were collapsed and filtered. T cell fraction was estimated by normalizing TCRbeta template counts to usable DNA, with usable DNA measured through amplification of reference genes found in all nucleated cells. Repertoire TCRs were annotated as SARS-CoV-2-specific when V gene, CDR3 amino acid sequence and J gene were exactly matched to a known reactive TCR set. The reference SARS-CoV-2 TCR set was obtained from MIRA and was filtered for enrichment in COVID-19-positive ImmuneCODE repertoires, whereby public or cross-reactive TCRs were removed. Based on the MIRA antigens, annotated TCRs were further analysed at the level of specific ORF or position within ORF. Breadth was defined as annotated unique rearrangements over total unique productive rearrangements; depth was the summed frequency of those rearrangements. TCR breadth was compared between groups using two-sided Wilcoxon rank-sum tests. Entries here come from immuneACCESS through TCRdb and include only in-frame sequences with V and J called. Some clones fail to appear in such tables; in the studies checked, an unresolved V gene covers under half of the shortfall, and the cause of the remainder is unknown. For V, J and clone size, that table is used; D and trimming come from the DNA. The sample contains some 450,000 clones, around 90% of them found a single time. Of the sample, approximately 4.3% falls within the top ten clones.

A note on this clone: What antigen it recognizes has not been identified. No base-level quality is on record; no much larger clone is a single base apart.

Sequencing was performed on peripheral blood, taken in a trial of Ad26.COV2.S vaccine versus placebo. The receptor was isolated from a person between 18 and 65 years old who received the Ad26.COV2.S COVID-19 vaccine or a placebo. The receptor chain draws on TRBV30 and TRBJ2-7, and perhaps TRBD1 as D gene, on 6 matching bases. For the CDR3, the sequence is CAWSVLGQGREQYF. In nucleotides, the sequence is TGTGCCTGGAGTGTACTGGGGCAGGGGCGCGAGCAGTACTTC.